This T cell receptor (beta chain) originates from a study of blood T cell repertoires in COVID-19 (dated by TCRdb to about 2020). About the investigation overall: Samples covering the acute and convalescent phases of COVID-19 were provided by collaborators in the United States, Italy and Spain. The material from the prospective study consisted of cDNA or gDNA derived from T cells, B-cell-depleted T cells, or PBMCs. The dataset comprised deeply sampled blood TCRbeta repertoires from subjects exposed to, actively infected with, or recovered from COVID-19. A freely available public database, intended as a resource for researchers studying the immune response to SARS-CoV-2, is where the repertoires were released. The samples were drawn from two sources: the first 160 participants of the ongoing ImmuneRACE study, and 1,000 to 1,500 subjects contributed by 6 global collaborators. A de-identified subject ID, COVID-19 status, age in years and sex were almost always included in the sample metadata. Where HLA class I and class II types were available, the types were taken from metadata supplied by the sample provider, not from assay-based typing.

Broad study findings and their caveats: The amount of clinical and demographic metadata varied by source and participant and was provided uncurated.

Whole blood was collected in K2EDTA tubes by collaborating institutions according to the institutions' own protocols. For TCRbeta analysis, collaborators shipped samples in one of three forms: frozen whole blood, isolated PBMCs, or DNA extracted from either of those sample types. Of note for this clone: The antigen this receptor binds is unknown. Per-base quality was not reported, and no clone a single base away is much larger than it.

TCRbeta CDR3 regions were amplified from genomic DNA by means of the immunoSEQ Assay, a bias-controlled multiplex PCR. On the authors' methods: The number of nucleated cells in each sample was estimated from the amplification of reference gene primers within the assay. To quantify the absolute abundance of each unique TCRbeta CDR3 rearrangement, sequence reads were collapsed and filtered. For each sample, productive Simpson clonality was calculated as the square root of Simpson's diversity index over productive rearrangements. In TCRdb, the immuneACCESS table is reduced to in-frame sequences with V and J assigned. These tables do not hold every clone; where another copy was compared, an unresolved V gene accounts for under half, and the others remain unexplained. The D gene and trimming were derived from the DNA, and the V and J assignments and clone size from that table. This sample gives about 320,000 clones in total; around 80% of them show up just once. Jointly, the top ten make up about 1.2% of the sample.

Including the terminal cysteine and phenylalanine, the CDR3 comprises 13 residues. Left in the record is the CDR3 DNA by itself, 39 bases read in frame from the first base. For CDR1 and CDR2, the germline V gene lists MNHEY and SVGAGI. The germline V end is reduced by 8 bases and the J end by 1 base; junction bases left unmatched: 3. This chain joins TRBV6-5 to TRBJ2-5, and TRBD1 aligns with 8 junction nucleotides. The TCR originated in a woman in her forties or fifties with acute or convalescent COVID-19. The sample was peripheral blood. The nucleotide sequence reads TGTGCCAGCGGCAGGGGGCTCCAAGAGACCCAGTACTTC. Its translation reads: CASGRGLQETQYF.